These 29 T cell receptor beta chains originate from one sample sequenced in a study of response to subunit inactivated influenza vaccine. From the RT-PCR reads, TCRdb called clonotypes with MiXCR, one entry per CDR3 protein. The sample has 500,000 to 600,000 distinct CDR3 sequences, 13% seen once. Sequenced material: PBMCs from blood, taken 45 days after vaccination. Receptors originate from a man in his fifties who received an inactivated influenza vaccine.

This clonotype was seen a handful of times. The chain recombines TRBV10-3 with TRBJ2-7; D not certain. The length of the CDR3 is 14 residues. Germline CDR1 is ENHRY and CDR2 is SYGVKD. With 2 bases removed from V and 1 base from J, the gap between germline ends came to 9 bases. CDR3 nucleotides: TGTGCCATCAGTGAGGGACGGATTTCCTACGAGCAGTACTTC. Amino acids: CAISEGRISYEQYF.

This clonotype has only a few counts. CDR3 region: CASSQEISGANVLTF. The CDR3 DNA sequence: TGCGCCAGCAGCCAAGAAATCTCTGGGGCCAACGTCCTGACTTTC. This rearrangement joins TRBV4-3 to TRBJ2-6; unclear D gene. This CDR3 comprises 15 residues. Trimming left V 0 bases short and J 0 bases short, with 3 bases between. Germline V lookup: CDR1 LGHNA, CDR2 YSLEER.

The chain uses TRBV29-1 and TRBJ1-1, with D possibly being TRBD1 (5 bases). This CDR3 is 10 amino acids long. V lost 7 bases to trimming and J lost 5 bases, with 8 bases between them. Germline V gives CDR1 SQVTM, CDR2 ANQGSEA. The CDR3 loop reads CSAAGTEAFF. CDR3 bases: TGCAGCGCTGCAGGGACTGAAGCTTTCTTT.

This clonotype was observed at least ten times. The chain joins TRBV4-2 to TRBJ2-2, with D hard to call. CDR1 and CDR2 (germline): LGHNA, YNFKEQ. There are 14 residues in the CDR3. V lost 0 bases to trimming and J lost 6 bases, with 8 bases between them. CDR3 region: CASSQDRWAGELFF. CDR3 coding DNA: TGTGCCAGCAGCCAAGATCGGTGGGCCGGGGAGCTGTTTTTT.

This clonotype was counted only a few times. The chain links TRBV3-1 to TRBJ2-5; 9 positions agree with TRBD2. This CDR3 is 15 amino acids long. Losses at the gene ends were 3 bases for V and 2 bases for J; bases not matched to a gene: 4. Germline loops: CDR1 LGHDT, CDR2 YNNKEL (reference sequence). The chain's CDR3 is CASSHSGSRQETQYF. The CDR3 DNA reads TGTGCCAGCAGCCATAGCGGGAGCAGACAAGAGACCCAGTACTTC.

This clonotype was seen a handful of times. The rearrangement uses TRBV4-2 and TRBJ2-2; 13 bases are shared with TRBD2. Germline CDR1 LGHNA, CDR2 YNFKEQ. CDR3 size: 16 residues. V dropped 5 bases and J dropped 7; count of bases not matched to a gene: 7. The CDR3 coding sequence is TGTGCCAGCAGCACTGGGACTAGCGGGAACCACGGGGAGCTGTTTTTT. Protein product: CASSTGTSGNHGELFF.

The chain links TRBV6-2 or TRBV6-3 to TRBJ2-2, with 7 bases that match TRBD1. In germline, CDR1 is MNHEY, CDR2 SVGEGT. This CDR3 contains 16 residues. Trimming took 2 bases from V and 1 from J; bases not matched to a gene: 4. The DNA of the CDR3 is TGTGCCAGCAGTTACCGGGGACAGAGGAACACCGGGGAGCTGTTTTTT. Protein product: CASSYRGQRNTGELFF.

In this sample, this clonotype turned up many times. The genes are TRBV11-2 and TRBJ2-3, with D maybe TRBD2 (7 bases). Germline-derived CDR1 and CDR2 are SGHAT and FQNNGV. Trimming took off 5 bases at V and 0 bases at J, with 21 bases between the two ends. The length of the CDR3 is 18 residues. CDR3 in DNA: TGTGCCAGCAGCCAGGGGAGAGGGAGGGTCCTAAGCACAGATACGCAGTATTTT. Residues: CASSQGRGRVLSTDTQYF.

This clonotype has more than one count but fewer than ten. The chain is built from TRBV5-5 and TRBJ2-7; D is unclear. The CDR3 length is 14 residues. Trimming pared 1 base from V and 1 base from J, leaving 9 bases between. CDR1 and CDR2 from the germline V gene are SGHKS and YYEKEE (reference sequence). For the CDR3, the DNA is TGTGCCAGCAGCTTGCTAGTAGATTCCTACGAGCAGTACTTC. Protein: CASSLLVDSYEQYF.

The V and J genes are TRBV4-2 and TRBJ2-7; 9 bases align to TRBD2. The CDR3 extends over 15 amino acids. Germline V gives CDR1 LGHNA, CDR2 YNFKEQ. With 2 bases clipped from V and 4 bases from J, the junction kept 6 bases outside the gene matches. Written as DNA, the CDR3 is TGTGCCAGCAGCCAATTTCCTAGCGGGGAGTACGAGCAGTACTTC. Translating it yields CASSQFPSGEYEQYF.

Only a few counts were recorded for this clonotype. The chain couples TRBV11-2 to TRBJ1-2; D is uncertain. CDR3 size: 14 residues. Germline assignment: CDR1 SGHAT and CDR2 FQNNGV. Trimming removed 1 base at V and 4 bases at J, with 10 bases between. The CDR3: CASSLGRTAYGYTF. The DNA for the CDR3 is TGTGCCAGCAGCTTAGGGAGGACGGCCTATGGCTACACCTTC.

In this sample, this clonotype turned up a few times. CDR3 sequence reads: CASSQDPATSTGETQYF. The CDR3 DNA sequence: TGTGCCAGCAGCCAAGATCCTGCGACTAGCACGGGGGAGACCCAGTACTTC. This rearrangement joins TRBV3-1 to TRBJ2-5; 7 bases line up with TRBD2. Trimming removed 0 bases from V and 5 bases from J; junction bases left unmatched: 12. The CDR3 runs to 17 residues. Germline V gene sequence: CDR1 LGHDT, CDR2 YNNKEL (reference sequence).

This clonotype was seen ten or more times. This rearrangement joins TRBV20-1 to TRBJ2-5, with 14 bases that match TRBD2. The trim removed 0 bases at V and 4 bases at J, leaving 10 bases unmatched. In germline, CDR1 is DFQATT, CDR2 SNEGSKA (reference sequence). The CDR3 has 18 residues. Here the CDR3 DNA reads TGCAGTGCTAGAGATTCAGGACTAGCGGGGGGAGAAGGAGAGACCCAGTACTTC. It translates to CSARDSGLAGGEGETQYF.

The chain is built from TRBV5-1 and TRBJ2-3; the D is unclear. The CDR3 spans 15 residues. Germline V gene sequence: CDR1 SGHRS, CDR2 YFSETQ. The V end lost 0 bases, the J end lost 0 bases, and 8 bases lay between the germline ends. The DNA of the CDR3 is TGCGCCAGCAGCTTGGATTTTACTAGCACAGATACGCAGTATTTT. This encodes CASSLDFTSTDTQYF.

The V and J genes are TRBV18 and TRBJ1-6; no reliable D call. Trimming left V 3 bases short and J 7 bases short, with 10 bases between. In germline, CDR1 is KGHSH, CDR2 LQKENI. The CDR3 length is 14 residues. The CDR3: CASSPDVPNSPLHF. CDR3 nucleotides: TGTGCCAGCTCACCGGACGTCCCGAATTCACCCCTCCACTTT.

This clonotype occurred many times. This chain uses TRBV24-1 with TRBJ2-7, with D possibly matching TRBD2 (6 bases). CDR3 length: 14 amino acids. Trimming removed 12 bases at V and 4 bases at J, with 21 bases between. The germline CDR1 and CDR2 sequences are KGHDR and SFDVKD. CDR3 region: CALPIWGRRYEQYF. CDR3 sequence (DNA): TGTGCCCTCCCGATCTGGGGGAGGCGGTACGAGCAGTACTTC.

The CDR3, as DNA: TGCAGTGCTAGAGTTTGGGGAGCCACTGAAGCTTTCTTT. Protein sequence: CSARVWGATEAFF. V gene TRBV20-1 combines with J gene TRBJ1-1, with D hard to call. Trimming cost V 1 base and J 4 bases, with 10 bases left between them. Germline CDR1 and CDR2: DFQATT and SNEGSKA (reference sequence). The CDR3 has 13 residues.

V usage is TRBV11-2 and J usage is TRBJ1-4, with D maybe TRBD1 (6 bases). Per germline, CDR1 SGHAT and CDR2 FQNNGV. This CDR3 comprises 16 residues. The ends were cut back, 0 bases at V and 3 bases at J, with 11 bases in the middle. CDR3 amino acids: CASSLDFGGPNEKLFF. The DNA for the CDR3 is TGTGCCAGCAGCTTAGATTTCGGGGGCCCTAATGAAAAACTGTTTTTT.

This clonotype has only a few counts. This sequence joins TRBV6-5 and TRBJ2-6, with D uncertain. Germline-derived CDR1 and CDR2 are MNHEY and SVGAGI. V lost 3 bases to trimming and J lost 1 base, with 7 bases between them. The CDR3 totals 15 residues. The CDR3: CASSYQQSGANVLTF. CDR3 DNA sequence: TGTGCCAGCAGTTATCAGCAGTCTGGGGCCAACGTCCTGACTTTC.

V and J are TRBV5-1 and TRBJ2-2; 7 nucleotides line up with TRBD1. Per germline, CDR1 SGHRS and CDR2 YFSETQ. This CDR3 contains 16 residues. The V gene end was trimmed by 4 bases and the J gene end by 3 bases; junction bases not matched to a gene: 9. The chain's CDR3 is CASSRDSGGHTGELFF. The CDR3 nucleotides are TGCGCCAGCAGCCGCGACTCAGGGGGACACACCGGGGAGCTGTTTTTT.

This clonotype was seen at least ten times. The V gene is TRBV15, the J gene TRBJ2-4, with D perhaps TRBD1 (6 bases). Germline V gene sequence: CDR1 LNHNV, CDR2 YYDKDF (reference sequence). This CDR3 comprises 16 residues. V was clipped by 2 bases and J by 0 bases, with 11 bases between them. DNA for the CDR3: TGTGCCACCAGCAGAACCGGGACACTAGCCAAAAACATTCAGTACTTC. It yields the protein CATSRTGTLAKNIQYF. The variable domain in full, completed from reference TRBV15 and TRBJ2-4, reads DAMVIQNPRYQVTQFGKPVTLSCSQTLNHNVMYWYQQKSSQAPKLLFHYYDKDFNNEADTPDNFQSRRPNTSFCFLDIRSPGLGDTAMYLCATSRTGTLAKNIQYFGAGTRLSVL.

This clonotype was detected a few times. The genes are TRBV10-3 and TRBJ2-7, with D maybe TRBD1 (7 bases). The ends were cut back, 5 bases at V and 3 bases at J, with 17 bases in the middle. The CDR3 has 15 amino acids. Per the germline V gene, CDR1 is ENHRY and CDR2 is SYGVKD. The CDR3 sequence: CAISNQGGVSYEQYF. CDR3 DNA sequence: TGTGCCATCAGTAACCAGGGGGGCGTAAGCTACGAGCAGTACTTC.

The chain links TRBV9 to TRBJ2-6; 11 nucleotides match TRBD1. V lost 3 bases to trimming and J lost 2 bases; unmatched junction nucleotides: 4. The CDR3 is 17 residues long. The germline V gene encodes CDR1 SGDLS and CDR2 YYNGEE. The DNA for the CDR3 is TGTGCCAGCAGCGGACCGGGACAGGGGGCTGGGGCCAACGTCCTGACTTTC. The encoded protein is CASSGPGQGAGANVLTF.

This clonotype was counted ten times or more. The chain links TRBV12-3 or TRBV12-4 to TRBJ1-6; TRBD1 might be the D (5 bases). This CDR3 comprises 15 residues. The germline V and J ends were trimmed by 5 bases and 5 bases, with 13 bases remaining between them. The CDR3 loop reads CASSRPGTNNSPLHF. The CDR3 nucleotides read TGTGCCAGCAGTAGACCCGGGACCAATAATTCACCCCTCCACTTT.

The chain employs TRBV12-3 or TRBV12-4 and TRBJ1-1; no clear D gene. Trimming removed 2 bases at V and 11 bases at J, with 15 bases between. The CDR3 totals 13 residues. CDR3 nucleotide sequence: TGTGCCAGCAGTTTAACCGGGCCACGGTGGGCTTTCTTT. This sequence encodes CASSLTGPRWAFF.

This clonotype occurred a few times. V usage is TRBV6-1 and J usage is TRBJ2-1; 12 nucleotides agree with TRBD1. The V gene end was trimmed by 8 bases and the J gene end by 8 bases; junction bases not matched to a gene: 7. CDR1 is MNHNS, CDR2 SASEGT, per germline. This CDR3 has 14 residues. CDR3 coding DNA: TGTGCCAGCCGGGGACAGGGGGCATCCCATGAGCAGTTCTTC. It encodes CASRGQGASHEQFF.

This clonotype was seen a few times. The chain joins TRBV7-9 to TRBJ2-1; 12 nucleotides align to TRBD2. Looked up from germline, CDR1 is SEHNR and CDR2 is FQNEAQ (reference sequence). The CDR3 spans 15 residues. V trimming: 5 bases; J trimming: 6 bases; junction bases outside the gene matches: 5. The CDR3 coding sequence is TGTGCCAGCAGCCGTCCTAGCGGGAGGGCCAATGAGCAGTTCTTC. This encodes CASSRPSGRANEQFF.

The rearrangement uses TRBV7-6 and TRBJ2-7; TRBD1 or TRBD2 may be the D gene (5 bases each). This CDR3 is 14 amino acids long. Germline V gene lookup returns CDR1 SGHVS and CDR2 FNYEAQ. V was clipped by 1 base and J by 6 bases, with 13 bases between them. CDR3 in DNA: TGTGCCAGCAGCTTAGATCGGGGCGGGTTCGAGCAGTACTTC. Translating gives CASSLDRGGFEQYF. The whole variable domain, remainder taken from reference TRBV7-6 and TRBJ2-7, is GAGVSQSPRYKVTKRGQDVALRCDPISGHVSLYWYRQALGQGPEFLTYFNYEAQQDKSGLPNDRFSAERPEGSISTLTIQRTEQRDSAMYRCASSLDRGGFEQYFGPGTRLTVT.

This clonotype has only a few counts. The chain combines TRBV5-1 with TRBJ2-3; D may be TRBD1 (6 bases). V shed 4 bases and J shed 0 bases, with 18 bases lying between them. This CDR3 comprises 17 residues. CDR1 and CDR2 from the germline V gene are SGHRS and YFSETQ. The CDR3 nucleotides are TGCGCCAGCAGCAAGGCCGGGACATCAACTAGCACAGATACGCAGTATTTT. Protein: CASSKAGTSTSTDTQYF.